This TCR beta chain was captured in a study of CD8 T cells in Susac syndrome. About the study: When blood was drawn, patients with Susac syndrome were on intravenous immunoglobulin alone, on corticosteroids, or therapy-naive.

The V end lost 6 bases, the J end lost 5 bases, and 25 bases lay between the germline ends. The CDR3 has 16 residues. Germline-derived CDR1 and CDR2 are DFQATT and SNEGSKA (reference sequence). RNA was extracted with the RNeasy kit, and a quantity of about 0.45 to 1 ug was reverse transcribed using random hexamers. TCRdb analysed the immunoSEQ multiplex PCR reads with MiXCR anew, one entry per CDR3 protein. The sample records some 180,000 distinct CDR3 sequences, just under 95% being singletons. The study sequenced TCR beta in blood CD8+ and CD4+ T cells. The TCR was taken from a human donor with Susac syndrome. Sequencing input: CD4+ T cells from PBMCs. The chain employs TRBV20-1 and TRBJ1-2; D may be TRBD1 (6 bases). The CDR3 DNA follows: TGCAGTGCCACGCCGACGGGGGGCGGACCGAATTATGGCTACACCTTC. Translated, it gives CSATPTGGGPNYGYTF.